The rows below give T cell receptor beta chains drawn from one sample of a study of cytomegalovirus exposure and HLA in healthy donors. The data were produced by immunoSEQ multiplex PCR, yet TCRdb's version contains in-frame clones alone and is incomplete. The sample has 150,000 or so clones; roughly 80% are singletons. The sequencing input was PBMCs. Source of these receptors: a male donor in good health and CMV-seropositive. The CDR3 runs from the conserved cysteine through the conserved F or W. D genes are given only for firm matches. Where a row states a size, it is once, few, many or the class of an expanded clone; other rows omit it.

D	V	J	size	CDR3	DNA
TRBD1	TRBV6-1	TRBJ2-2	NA	CASSVGQGRAGELFF	TGTGCCAGCAGTGTAGGACAGGGTCGGGCCGGGGAGCTGTTTTTT
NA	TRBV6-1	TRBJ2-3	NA	CASSEGSVTDTQYF	TGTGCCAGCAGTGAAGGGTCAGTCACAGATACGCAGTATTTT
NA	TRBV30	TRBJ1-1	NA	CAWSPNRVRNTEAFF	TGTGCCTGGAGTCCGAATCGGGTGAGGAACACTGAAGCTTTCTTT
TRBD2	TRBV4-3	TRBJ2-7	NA	CASSQAGSGGYEQYF	TGCGCCAGCAGCCAAGCGGGGAGCGGGGGCTACGAGCAGTACTTC
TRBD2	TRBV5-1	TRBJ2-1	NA	CASSLRTSGGSYNEQFF	TGCGCCAGCAGCCTAAGGACTAGCGGGGGATCCTACAATGAGCAGTTCTTC
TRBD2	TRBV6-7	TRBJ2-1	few	CASSFSRGLAINEQFF	TGTGCCAGCAGCTTCTCCCGGGGACTAGCGATAAATGAGCAGTTCTTC
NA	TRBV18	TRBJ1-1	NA	CASSPGGNTEAFF	TGTGCCAGCTCACCTGGCGGGAACACTGAAGCTTTCTTT
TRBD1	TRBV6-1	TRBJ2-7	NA	CASSSPPQGAYEQYF	TGTGCCAGCAGTTCCCCTCCGCAGGGGGCCTACGAGCAGTACTTC
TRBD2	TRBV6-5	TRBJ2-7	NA	CASSYGTRPTYEQYF	TGTGCCAGCAGTTACGGGACTAGGCCCACCTACGAGCAGTACTTC
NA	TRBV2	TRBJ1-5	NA	CASSERGIGQPQHF	TGTGCCAGCAGTGAAAGGGGGATAGGTCAGCCCCAGCATTTT
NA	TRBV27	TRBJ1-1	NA	CASSTQGENTEAFF	TGTGCCAGCAGTACACAGGGAGAGAACACTGAAGCTTTCTTT
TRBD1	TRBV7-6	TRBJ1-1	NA	CASSPAGTATEAFF	TGTGCCAGCAGCCCGGCCGGGACAGCTACTGAAGCTTTCTTT
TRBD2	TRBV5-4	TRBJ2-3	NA	CASSLGLAGGTDTQYF	TGTGCCAGCAGCTTGGGACTAGCGGGCGGCACAGATACGCAGTATTTT
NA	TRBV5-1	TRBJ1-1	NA	CASSLGRGFPRDTEAFF	TGCGCCAGCAGCTTGGGGAGGGGTTTCCCTCGGGACACTGAAGCTTTCTTT
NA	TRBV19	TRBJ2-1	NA	CASRGGAGYYNEQFF	TGTGCCAGTAGAGGCGGGGCGGGATATTACAATGAGCAGTTCTTC
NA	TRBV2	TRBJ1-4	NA	CASSSREAGANEKLFF	TGTGCCAGCAGTTCTCGTGAGGCAGGGGCGAATGAAAAACTGTTTTTT
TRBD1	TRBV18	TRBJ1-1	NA	CASSPLTGVTEAFF	TGTGCCAGCTCACCGCTGACAGGGGTCACTGAAGCTTTCTTT
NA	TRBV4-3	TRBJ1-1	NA	CASSQARGGANTEAFF	TGCGCCAGCAGCCAAGCGCGGGGGGGCGCGAACACTGAAGCTTTCTTT
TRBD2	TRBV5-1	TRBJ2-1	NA	CASSVTSGVYNEQFF	TGCGCCAGCAGCGTGACTAGCGGGGTCTACAATGAGCAGTTCTTC
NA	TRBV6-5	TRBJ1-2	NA	CASSYSTTQYGYTF	TGTGCCAGCAGTTACTCTACGACACAGTATGGCTACACCTTC
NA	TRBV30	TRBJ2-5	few	CAWSVAGVETQYF	TGTGCCTGGAGTGTCGCAGGGGTGGAGACCCAGTACTTC
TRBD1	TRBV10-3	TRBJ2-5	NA	CAISDPGQGRETQYF	TGTGCCATCAGTGACCCGGGACAGGGTAGAGAGACCCAGTACTTC
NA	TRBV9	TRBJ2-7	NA	CASSPRLSSYEQYF	TGTGCCAGCAGCCCACGGTTAAGCTCCTACGAGCAGTACTTC
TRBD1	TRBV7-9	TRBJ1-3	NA	CASSFAPQGVGGNTIYF	TGTGCCAGCAGCTTCGCGCCCCAGGGGGTGGGAGGAAACACCATATATTTT
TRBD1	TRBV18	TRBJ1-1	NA	CASSPSIVTGTGVRAFF	TGTGCCAGCTCACCATCTATTGTGACAGGGACCGGAGTGCGTGCTTTCTTT
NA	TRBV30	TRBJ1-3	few	CAWSGDSSYGNTIYF	TGTGCCTGGAGTGGCGACAGCTCTTATGGAAACACCATATATTTT
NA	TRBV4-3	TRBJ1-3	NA	CASSQSTGTYLGNTIYF	TGCGCCAGCAGCCAATCAACCGGGACATACCTTGGAAACACCATATATTTT
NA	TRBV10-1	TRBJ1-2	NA	CASSPRGPYGYTF	TGCGCCAGCAGTCCTCGGGGTCCCTATGGCTACACCTTC
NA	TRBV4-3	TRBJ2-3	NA	CASSQDWADTQYF	TGCGCCAGCAGCCAAGATTGGGCCGATACGCAGTATTTT
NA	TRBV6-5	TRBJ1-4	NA	CASSPGRANEKLFF	TGTGCCAGCAGTCCAGGGAGGGCTAATGAAAAACTGTTTTTT
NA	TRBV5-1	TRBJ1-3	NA	CASSTFTGSGNTIYF	TGCGCCAGCAGCACATTTACAGGGTCTGGAAACACCATATATTTT
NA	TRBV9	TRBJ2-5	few	CASSVSPLANQETQYF	TGTGCCAGCAGCGTCTCCCCTCTAGCGAACCAAGAGACCCAGTACTTC
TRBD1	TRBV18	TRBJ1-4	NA	CASSTNRGLFF	TGTGCCAGCTCAACAAACAGGGGGCTGTTTTTT
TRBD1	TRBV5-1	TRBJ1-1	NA	CASSSSGTGGTEAFF	TGCGCCAGCAGCTCGTCCGGGACAGGGGGCACTGAAGCTTTCTTT
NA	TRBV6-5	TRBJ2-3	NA	CASSYSGGNGRDTQYF	TGTGCCAGCAGTTACTCCGGCGGGAACGGTAGAGATACGCAGTATTTT
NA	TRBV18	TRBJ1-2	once	CASSPQGNNYGYTF	TGTGCCAGCTCACCACAGGGGAATAACTATGGCTACACCTTC
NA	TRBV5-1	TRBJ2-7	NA	CASTEGGANEQYF	TGCGCCAGCACTGAGGGGGGGGCTAACGAGCAGTACTTC